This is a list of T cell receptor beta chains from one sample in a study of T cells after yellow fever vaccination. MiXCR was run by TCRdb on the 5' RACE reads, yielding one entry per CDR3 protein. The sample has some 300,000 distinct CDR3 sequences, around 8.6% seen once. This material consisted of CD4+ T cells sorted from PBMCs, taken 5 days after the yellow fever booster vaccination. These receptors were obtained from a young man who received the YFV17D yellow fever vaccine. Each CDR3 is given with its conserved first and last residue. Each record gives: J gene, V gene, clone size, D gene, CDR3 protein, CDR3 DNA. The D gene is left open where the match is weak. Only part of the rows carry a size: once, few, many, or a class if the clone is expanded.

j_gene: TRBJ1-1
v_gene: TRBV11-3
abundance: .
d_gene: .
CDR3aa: CASSLVQVAFF
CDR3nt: TGTGCCAGCAGCTTAGTACAGGTAGCTTTCTTT

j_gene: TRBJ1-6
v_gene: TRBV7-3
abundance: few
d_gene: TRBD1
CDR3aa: CASSLTGSRQGRGSPLHF
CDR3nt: TGTGCCAGCAGCTTAACCGGGTCTCGACAGGGAAGGGGTTCACCCCTCCACTTT

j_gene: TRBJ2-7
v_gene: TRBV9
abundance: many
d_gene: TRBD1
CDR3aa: CASSVGTGTYEQYF
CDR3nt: TGTGCCAGCAGCGTAGGGACAGGAACCTACGAGCAGTACTTC

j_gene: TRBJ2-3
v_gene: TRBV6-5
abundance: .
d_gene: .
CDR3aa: CANAGTTDTQYF
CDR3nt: TGTGCCAACGCCGGGACAACCGATACGCAGTATTTT

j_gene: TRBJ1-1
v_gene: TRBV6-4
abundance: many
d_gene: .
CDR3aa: CASRGRGDTEAFF
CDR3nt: TGTGCCAGCCGAGGACGGGGCGACACTGAAGCTTTCTTT

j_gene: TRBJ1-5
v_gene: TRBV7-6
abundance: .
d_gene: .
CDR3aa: CASSLYSGGNQPQHF
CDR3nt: TGTGCCAGCAGCTTATACAGTGGGGGCAATCAGCCCCAGCATTTT

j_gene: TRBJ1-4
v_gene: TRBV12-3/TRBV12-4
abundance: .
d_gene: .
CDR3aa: CASGRYNEKLFF
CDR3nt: TGTGCCAGCGGCAGATATAATGAAAAACTGTTTTTT

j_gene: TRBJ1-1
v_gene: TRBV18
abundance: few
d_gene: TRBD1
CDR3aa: CASSPLQGMSTEAFF
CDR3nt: TGTGCCAGCTCACCCCTACAGGGGATGAGCACTGAAGCTTTCTTT

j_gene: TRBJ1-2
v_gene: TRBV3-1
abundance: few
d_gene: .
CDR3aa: CASSQDLETNYGYTF
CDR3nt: TGTGCCAGCAGCCAAGATCTAGAGACTAACTATGGCTACACCTTC

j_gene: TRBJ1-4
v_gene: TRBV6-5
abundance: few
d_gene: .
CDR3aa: CASSRRGDLFEKLFF
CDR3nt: TGTGCCAGCAGCCGCCGGGGAGACCTCTTTGAAAAACTGTTTTTT

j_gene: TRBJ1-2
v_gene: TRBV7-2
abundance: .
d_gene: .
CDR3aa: CASSYRRADYGYTF
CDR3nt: TGTGCCAGCAGCTACCGACGGGCCGACTATGGCTACACCTTC

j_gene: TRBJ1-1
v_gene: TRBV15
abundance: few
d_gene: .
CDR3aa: CATSRARVAEAFF
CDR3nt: TGTGCCACCAGCAGAGCCCGGGTCGCTGAAGCTTTCTTT

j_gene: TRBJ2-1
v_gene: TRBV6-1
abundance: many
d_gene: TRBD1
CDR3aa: CASTRRPGQGSREQFF
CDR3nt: TGTGCCAGCACCCGACGGCCGGGACAGGGCTCTCGGGAGCAGTTCTTC

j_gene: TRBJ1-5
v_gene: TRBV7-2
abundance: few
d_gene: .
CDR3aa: CASSLPGTSYSNQPQHF
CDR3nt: TGTGCCAGCAGCCTTCCCGGGACAAGTTATAGCAATCAGCCCCAGCATTTT

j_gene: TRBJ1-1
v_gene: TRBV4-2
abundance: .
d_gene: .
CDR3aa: CASSQVGAGANTEAFF
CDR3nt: TGTGCCAGCAGCCAAGTTGGTGCAGGGGCGAACACTGAAGCTTTCTTT

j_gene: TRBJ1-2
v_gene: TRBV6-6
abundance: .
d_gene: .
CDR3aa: CASCYSPPDDYTF
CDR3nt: TGTGCCAGCTGTTACTCCCCACCTGACGACTACACCTTC

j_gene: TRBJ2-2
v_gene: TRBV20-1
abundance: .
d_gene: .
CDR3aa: CSARRDTNTGELFF
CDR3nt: TGCAGTGCTAGGAGGGACACGAACACCGGGGAGCTGTTTTTT

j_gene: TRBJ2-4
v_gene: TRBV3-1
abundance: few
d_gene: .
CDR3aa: CASSAGPGAGYIQYF
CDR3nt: TGTGCCAGCAGCGCTGGGCCGGGGGCCGGGTACATTCAGTACTTC

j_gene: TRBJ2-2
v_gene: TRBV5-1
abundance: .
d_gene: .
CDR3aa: CASSPDRPNTGELFF
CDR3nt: TGCGCCAGCAGCCCAGACAGGCCGAACACCGGGGAGCTGTTTTTT

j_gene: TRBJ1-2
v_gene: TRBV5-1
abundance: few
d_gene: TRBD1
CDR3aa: CASSPGQGGGYTF
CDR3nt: TGCGCCAGCAGTCCCGGACAGGGTGGTGGCTACACCTTC

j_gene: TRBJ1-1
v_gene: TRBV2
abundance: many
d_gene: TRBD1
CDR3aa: CASSQGAGTEAFF
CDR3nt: TGTGCCAGCAGCCAGGGGGCCGGGACTGAAGCTTTCTTT

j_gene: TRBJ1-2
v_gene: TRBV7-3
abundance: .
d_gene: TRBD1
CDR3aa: CASSMDRGTGGYTF
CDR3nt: TGTGCCAGCAGCATGGACAGGGGGACTGGTGGCTACACCTTC

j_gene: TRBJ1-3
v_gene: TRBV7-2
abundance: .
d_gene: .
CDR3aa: CASSFQGKGNTIYF
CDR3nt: TGTGCCAGCAGCTTTCAGGGGAAAGGAAACACCATATATTTT

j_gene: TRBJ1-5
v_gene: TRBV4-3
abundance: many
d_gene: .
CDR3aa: CASSLSAVSNQPQHF
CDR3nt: TGCGCCAGCAGCCTTAGCGCAGTTAGCAATCAGCCCCAGCATTTT

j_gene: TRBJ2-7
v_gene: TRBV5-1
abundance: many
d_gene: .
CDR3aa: CASSLDNYEQYF
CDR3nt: TGCGCCAGCAGCCTCGACAACTACGAGCAGTACTTC

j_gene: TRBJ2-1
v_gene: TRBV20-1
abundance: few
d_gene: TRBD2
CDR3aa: CSALAGASYNEQFF
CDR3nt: TGCAGTGCCCTAGCGGGGGCCTCCTACAATGAGCAGTTCTTC

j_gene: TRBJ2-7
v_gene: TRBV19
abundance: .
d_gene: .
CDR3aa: CASTGSSNEQYF
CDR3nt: TGTGCCAGTACCGGTTCTAGTAACGAGCAGTACTTC

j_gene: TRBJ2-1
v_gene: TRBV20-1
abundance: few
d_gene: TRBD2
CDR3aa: CSAPTSGGYNEQFF
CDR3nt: TGCAGTGCGCCTACTAGCGGGGGGTACAATGAGCAGTTCTTC

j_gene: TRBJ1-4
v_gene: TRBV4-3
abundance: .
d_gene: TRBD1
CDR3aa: CASSPLPGQYIF
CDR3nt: TGCGCCAGCAGCCCCCTACCGGGACAGTATATTTTT

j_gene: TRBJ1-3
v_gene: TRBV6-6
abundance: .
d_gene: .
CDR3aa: CASSYPNSGNTIYF
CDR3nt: TGTGCCAGCAGTTATCCAAACTCTGGAAACACCATATATTTT

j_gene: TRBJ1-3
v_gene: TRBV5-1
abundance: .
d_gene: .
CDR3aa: CASSYDPNGGGNTIYF
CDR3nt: TGCGCCAGCAGCTACGACCCGAACGGAGGGGGAAACACCATATATTTT

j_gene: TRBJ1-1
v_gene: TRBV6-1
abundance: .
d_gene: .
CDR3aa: CASNRGGYDEAFF
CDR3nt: TGTGCCAGCAACCGAGGAGGTTACGATGAAGCTTTCTTT

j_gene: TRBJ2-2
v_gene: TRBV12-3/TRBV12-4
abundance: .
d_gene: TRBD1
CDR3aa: CASSWRTGGTGELFF
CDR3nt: TGTGCCAGCAGTTGGAGGACAGGGGGCACCGGGGAGCTGTTTTTT

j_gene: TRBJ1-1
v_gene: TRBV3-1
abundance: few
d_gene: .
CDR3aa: CASSQGEAGEAFF
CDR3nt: TGTGCCAGCAGCCAAGGGGAGGCAGGTGAAGCTTTCTTT

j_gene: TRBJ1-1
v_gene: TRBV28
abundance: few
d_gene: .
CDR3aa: CASSSPPEAFF
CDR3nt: TGTGCCAGCTCTTCCCCCCCTGAAGCTTTCTTT

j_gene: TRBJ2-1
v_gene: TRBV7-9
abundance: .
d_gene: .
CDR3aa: CASSLGFQNNEQFF
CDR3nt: TGTGCCAGCAGCTTAGGATTCCAGAACAATGAGCAGTTCTTC

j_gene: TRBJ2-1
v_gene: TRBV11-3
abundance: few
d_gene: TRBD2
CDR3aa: CASSLGVTSGTHEQFF
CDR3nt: TGTGCCAGCAGCTTAGGTGTGACTAGCGGGACACACGAGCAGTTCTTC

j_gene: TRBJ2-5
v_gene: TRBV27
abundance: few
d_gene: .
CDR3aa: CASGRRETQYF
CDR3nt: TGTGCCAGCGGTCGCCGAGAGACCCAGTACTTC

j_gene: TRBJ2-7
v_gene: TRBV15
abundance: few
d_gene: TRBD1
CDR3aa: CATSRGQGASDYEQYF
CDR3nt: TGTGCCACCAGCAGAGGTCAGGGGGCGAGTGACTACGAGCAGTACTTC

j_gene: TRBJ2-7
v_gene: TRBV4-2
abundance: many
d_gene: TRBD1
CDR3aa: CASSLTVQGARPYF
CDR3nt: TGTGCCAGCAGCCTCACGGTTCAGGGGGCGCGTCCGTACTTC

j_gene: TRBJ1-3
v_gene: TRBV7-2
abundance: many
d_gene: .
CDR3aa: CASSLVDLLWDTDVSGNTIYF
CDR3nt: TGTGCCAGCAGCTTAGTGGATCTCCTGTGGGACACCGATGTTTCAGGAAACACCATATATTTT

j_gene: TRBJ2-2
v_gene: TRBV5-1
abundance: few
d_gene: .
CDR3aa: CASSRVGRIDTGELFF
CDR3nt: TGCGCCAGCAGTAGGGTGGGGCGAATCGACACCGGGGAGCTGTTTTTT

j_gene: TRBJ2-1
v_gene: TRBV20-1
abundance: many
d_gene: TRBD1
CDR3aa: CSAPEGVRTGLYNEQFF
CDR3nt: TGCAGTGCTCCCGAGGGTGTTCGGACAGGGCTCTACAATGAGCAGTTCTTC

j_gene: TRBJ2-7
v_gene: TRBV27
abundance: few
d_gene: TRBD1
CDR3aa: CASSWGQGANEQYF
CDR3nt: TGTGCCAGCAGTTGGGGACAGGGGGCGAACGAGCAGTACTTC

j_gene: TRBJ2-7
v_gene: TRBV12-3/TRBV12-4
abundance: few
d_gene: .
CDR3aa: CASSQNHRYEQYF
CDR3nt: TGTGCCAGCAGTCAAAATCACCGCTACGAGCAGTACTTC

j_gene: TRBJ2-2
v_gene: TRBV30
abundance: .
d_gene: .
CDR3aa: CAWSRDTGELFF
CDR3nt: TGTGCCTGGAGTCGGGACACCGGGGAGCTGTTTTTT

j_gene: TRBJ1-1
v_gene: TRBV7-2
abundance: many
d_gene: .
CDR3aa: CASSFGSLNTEAFF
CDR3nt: TGTGCCAGCAGCTTCGGGTCCCTGAACACTGAAGCTTTCTTT

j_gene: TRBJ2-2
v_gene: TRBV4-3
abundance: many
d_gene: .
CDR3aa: CASTQTDGTGELFF
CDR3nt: TGCGCCAGCACCCAAACGGACGGCACCGGGGAGCTGTTTTTT

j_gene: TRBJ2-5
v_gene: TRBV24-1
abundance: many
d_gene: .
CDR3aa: CATSDSTDRTRNQYF
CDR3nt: TGTGCCACCAGTGATTCCACCGACCGGACTCGGAACCAGTACTTC

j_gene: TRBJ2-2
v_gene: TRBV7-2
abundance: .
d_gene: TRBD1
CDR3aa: CASSAPGQGAYGELFF
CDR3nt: TGTGCCAGCAGCGCGCCGGGACAGGGGGCGTACGGGGAGCTGTTTTTT

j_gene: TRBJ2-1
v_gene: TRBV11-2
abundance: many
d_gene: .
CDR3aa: CASSLFRYNEQFF
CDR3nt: TGTGCCAGCAGCTTATTCCGGTACAATGAGCAGTTCTTC

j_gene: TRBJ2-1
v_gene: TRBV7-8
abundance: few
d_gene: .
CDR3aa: CASSLVQLNEQFF
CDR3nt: TGTGCCAGCAGCTTAGTACAACTCAATGAGCAGTTCTTC

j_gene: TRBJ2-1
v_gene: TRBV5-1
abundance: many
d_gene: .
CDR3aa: CASSSTSGAGYEQFF
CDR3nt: TGCGCCAGCAGCTCAACTTCAGGGGCAGGGTATGAGCAGTTCTTC

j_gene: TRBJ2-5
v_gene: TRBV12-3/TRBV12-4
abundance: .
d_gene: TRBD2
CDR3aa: CASSLDGRGGRRETQYF
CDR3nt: TGTGCCAGCAGTTTAGACGGTCGCGGGGGACGACGAGAGACCCAGTACTTC

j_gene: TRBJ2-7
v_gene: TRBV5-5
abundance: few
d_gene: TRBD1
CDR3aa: CASNPGDRPSYEQYF
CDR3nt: TGTGCCAGCAACCCCGGGGACAGGCCCTCCTACGAGCAGTACTTC

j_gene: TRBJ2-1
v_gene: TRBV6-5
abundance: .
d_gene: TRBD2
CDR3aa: CASSLWTSGGYNEQFF
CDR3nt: TGTGCCAGCAGTTTATGGACTAGCGGGGGGTACAATGAGCAGTTCTTC